This TCR beta chain appears in the sequencing data of a study of CD8 T cells in ankylosing spondylitis. Making use of molecular barcodes, quantitative 5'-RACE generated TCR beta libraries. TCRdb passed the 5' RACE reads through MiXCR, listing each CDR3 protein once. The sample lists around 250,000 distinct CDR3 sequences, roughly a tenth occurring once. Study-wide results and caveats: Ankylosing spondylitis blood seemed to carry a telltale TCR beta motif made of roughly eight highly homologous variants. Disease-linked clones were reportedly significantly enriched in matched ankylosing spondylitis synovial fluid. Reactive arthritis synovial fluid and blood were previously reported to contain some motif variants.

This clonotype was seen repeatedly, ten times or more. Its matching antigen is unknown. V lost 4 bases, J lost 0 bases, and 6 bases lay in between. The germline V gene has CDR1 SGHDN and CDR2 FVKESK. This CDR3 has 13 amino acids. This TCR came from a male donor with ankylosing spondylitis or in good health (not recorded which). The sequenced sample was blood, either unsorted or a sorted T cell fraction (not recorded which). The genes are TRBV14 and TRBJ1-1; D uncertain. In nucleotides, the CDR3 is TGTGCCAGCAGCCGGGGTTTGAACACTGAAGCTTTCTTT. Translating it yields CASSRGLNTEAFF.